This T cell receptor (beta chain) is from a study of beta chain features in type 1 diabetes. CDR1 and CDR2 from the germline V gene are SGHRS and YFSETQ. This CDR3 is 16 amino acids long. Trimming removed 0 bases at V and 0 bases at J, with 13 bases between. As for this clone: What it recognizes is unknown.

Sorted CD4+ subsets: naive, central memory, regulatory, stem cell-like memory (CD45RO/CCR7/CD25/CD127/CD95/CD27 panel). Sequenced material consisted of expressed TCRB transcripts (all of the isolated RNA was reverse transcribed). The repertoire was sequenced with immunoSEQ multiplex PCR; TCRdb's copy has only in-frame clones and lacks some. The sample includes 250,000 or so clones, 27% of them seen just once. Study findings and constraints: Cells with high TCR expression could be over-represented by cDNA sequencing. Type 1 diabetes patients had fewer VDJ junction insertions and more deletions. Here, the possible influence of HLA type (on TCRB rearrangement) remained unresolved.

The chain is built from TRBV5-1 and TRBJ2-7, with D perhaps TRBD2 (6 bases). Sequencing input: central memory CD4+ T cells from blood. This receptor was taken from a man between 25 and 39 years old in good health. CDR3 sequence: CASSLAVGRSSYEQYF. The CDR3 DNA is TGCGCCAGCAGCTTGGCCGTGGGGAGGTCCTCCTACGAGCAGTACTTC.